The T cell receptor beta chain under discussion was sequenced for a study of shared clonotypes between healthy human individuals (dated by TCRdb to about 2020). For context, the study as a whole: The cohort comprised a couple of women and a few men aged 18 to 49 years. Per donor, three plates each were used for CD4 naive and CD4 memory, two for CD8 naive, and one for CD8 memory. To estimate repertoire size and how much clonotype sharing occurs between individuals, the study deeply sequenced the blood TCR repertoires of about 5 healthy adults. Different laboratories and diverse techniques were used to prepare libraries and sequence TCR repertoires, to increase sequencing depth and limit assay-specific biases. Per donor, leukapheresis produced somewhere between about 0.85 and 8.9 billion PBMCs.

CD8 naive samples were obtained by positive selection for CCR7 among CD45RO-negative cells, yielding a CD45RA+CCR7+ population from which TemRA cells were excluded. Donors were healthy HIV-negative adults with no recently reported acute infections or vaccinations. Only Caucasian adults living in Nashville, Tennessee, USA were represented among the donors. Blood was collected by leukapheresis, and PBMCs were isolated by Ficoll-Histopaque density gradient centrifugation and then cryopreserved in liquid nitrogen vapor phase. Purity and quantity of every magnetically sorted T cell population were checked by analytical flow cytometry. From each sorted fraction, genomic DNA was isolated and quantified by UV absorbance on a Nanodrop 2000c. General conclusions and limits of the study: Based on pairwise subsampling, the degree of clonotype sharing among donors was expected to be affected by sequencing depth. Rarefaction of sorted-subset datasets indicated incomplete sequencing despite the large sequencing depth. Because the study included only a small number of donors, the genetic and exposure-history diversity represented was limited. Across a few donors, 4.5% to 6.5% of naive CD4, roughly 3.5% of naive CD8, 2.3% of memory CD4, and about 0.44% of memory CD8 clonotypes were shared. Clonotypes shared by all four sorted-subset donors showed higher generation probabilities than non-shared clonotypes. Sampling was restricted to blood, and TCR repertoires in tissues likely differ from the TCR repertoires found in blood. Naive subsets generally had larger estimated clonotype richness than memory subsets did.

V loses 7 bases of germline sequence and J loses 7 bases, and the interval between the two ends is 16 bases. The germline V gene gives CDR1 as SQVTM and CDR2 as ANQGSEA. CDR3 length: 12 amino acids, cysteine to phenylalanine. Solely the CDR3 DNA is kept, with 36 bases framed from the first base. TCR CDR3 regions were amplified from genomic DNA by multiplex PCR using the deep immunoSEQ assay. Extracted genomic DNA from each cell subset was distributed evenly across all wells of several immunoSEQ 96-well plates, and each plate was treated as a replicate. For sorted subsets, 200 to 250 ng genomic DNA, equal to tens of thousands of T cell genomes, was loaded into each replicate PCR. The purified libraries were quantified using a Qubit 3.0 fluorometer, sized with a Bioanalyzer 2100, and then quantified again using the KAPA Library Quantification kit. A separate single-read 150-cycle Illumina NextSeq 550 flow cell was used to sequence each immunoSEQ 96-well plate. The authors' pipeline ran thus. Because only junctional sequences without quality scores were contained in the immunoSEQ output, filtering matching that applied to full-length reads could not be performed. Sequences were annotated with PyIR, a Python wrapper for IgBLAST v1.9, using IMGT germline references to assign V/J genes and CDR3. Reads were filtered out if the reads had weak V/J assignments (E-value above 1e-6), no CDR3, stop codons, out-of-frame junctions, or ambiguous translated residues. V3J clonotypes were defined as sequences sharing an identical inferred V gene, J gene, and CDR3 amino acid sequence. The percentage overlap between two repertoires was calculated by dividing the number of shared unique clonotypes by the size of the smaller repertoire. RTK rarefaction, the Chao1 estimator, and Recon v2.1 estimates of unobserved clonotypes were used to assess repertoire richness. For all TCRbeta clonotypes obtained by the gDNA method from a few donors, generation probabilities were computed with OLGA. Held by TCRdb, this immuneACCESS table contains in-frame sequences only and omits some clones. Under half of the omission traces to an unresolved V gene where checked; the cause of the rest is unknown. V, J and clone size reflect that table, while D and trimming were determined from the DNA. The sample yields hundreds of thousands of clones; 96% were counted once. The ten largest make up around 0.1% of the sample.

On this clone itself: The target of this receptor is not known. One base away there is no much larger clone; base qualities are not given.

Material for sequencing was naive CD8+ T cells sorted from blood. This sample's cell subset or site label indicates: CD45RA+CCR7+. The chain couples TRBV29-1 to TRBJ1-2; tentative D gene TRBD1, with 6 bases matching. This TCR was recovered from a woman younger than 45 in good health. CDR3 protein: CSAPTPGVGYTF. The DNA is TGCAGCGCTCCTACTCCAGGGGTTGGCTACACCTTC.